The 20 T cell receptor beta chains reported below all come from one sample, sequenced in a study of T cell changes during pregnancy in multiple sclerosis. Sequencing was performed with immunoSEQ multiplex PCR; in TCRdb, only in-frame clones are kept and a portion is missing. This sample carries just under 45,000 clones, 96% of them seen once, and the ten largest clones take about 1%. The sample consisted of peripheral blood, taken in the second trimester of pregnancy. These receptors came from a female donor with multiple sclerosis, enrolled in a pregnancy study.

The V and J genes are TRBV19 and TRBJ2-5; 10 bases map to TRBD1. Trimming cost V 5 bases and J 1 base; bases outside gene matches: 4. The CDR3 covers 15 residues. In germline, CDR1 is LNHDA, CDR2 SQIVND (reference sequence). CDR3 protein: CASSPRQGAQETQYF. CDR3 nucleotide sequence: TGTGCCAGTAGTCCGCGACAGGGGGCCCAAGAGACCCAGTACTTC.

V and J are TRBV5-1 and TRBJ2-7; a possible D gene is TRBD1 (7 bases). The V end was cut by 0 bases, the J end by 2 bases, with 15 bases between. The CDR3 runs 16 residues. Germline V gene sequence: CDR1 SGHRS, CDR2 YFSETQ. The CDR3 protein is CASSLAGRQGAYEQYF. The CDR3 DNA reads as TGCGCCAGCAGCTTGGCGGGGAGGCAGGGGGCCTACGAGCAGTACTTC.

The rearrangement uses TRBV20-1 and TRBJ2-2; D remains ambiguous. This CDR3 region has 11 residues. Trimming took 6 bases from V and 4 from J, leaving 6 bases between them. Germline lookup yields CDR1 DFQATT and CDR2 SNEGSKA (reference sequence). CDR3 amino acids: CSARPTGELFF. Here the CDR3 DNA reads TGCAGTGCCCGTCCCACCGGGGAGCTGTTTTTT.

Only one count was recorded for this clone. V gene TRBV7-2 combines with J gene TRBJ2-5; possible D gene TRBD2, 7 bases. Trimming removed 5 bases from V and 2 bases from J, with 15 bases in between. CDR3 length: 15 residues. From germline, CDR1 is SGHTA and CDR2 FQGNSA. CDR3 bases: TGTGCCAGCAGCGTTCGGGCGGGGGCACAAGAGACCCAGTACTTC. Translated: CASSVRAGAQETQYF.

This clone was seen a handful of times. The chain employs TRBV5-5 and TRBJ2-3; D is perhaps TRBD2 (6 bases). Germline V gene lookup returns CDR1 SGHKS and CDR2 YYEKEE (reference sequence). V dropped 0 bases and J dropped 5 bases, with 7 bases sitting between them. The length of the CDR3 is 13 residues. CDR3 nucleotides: TGTGCCAGCAGCTTGGTCGGGGGAGATACGCAGTATTTT. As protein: CASSLVGGDTQYF.

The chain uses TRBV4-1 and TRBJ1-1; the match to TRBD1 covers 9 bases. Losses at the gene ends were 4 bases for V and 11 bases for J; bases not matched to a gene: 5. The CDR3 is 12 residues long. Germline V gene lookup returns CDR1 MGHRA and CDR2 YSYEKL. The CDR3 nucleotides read TGCGCCAGCAGCCTTCCGGGACAGGGTGCTTTCTTT. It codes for CASSLPGQGAFF.

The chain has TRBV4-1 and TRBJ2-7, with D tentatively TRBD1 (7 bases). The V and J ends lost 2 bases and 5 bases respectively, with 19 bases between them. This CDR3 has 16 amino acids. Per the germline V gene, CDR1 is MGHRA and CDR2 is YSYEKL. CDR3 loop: CASSQSTTGRGDEQYF. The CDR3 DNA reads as TGCGCCAGCAGCCAATCCACAACCGGCAGGGGGGACGAGCAGTACTTC.

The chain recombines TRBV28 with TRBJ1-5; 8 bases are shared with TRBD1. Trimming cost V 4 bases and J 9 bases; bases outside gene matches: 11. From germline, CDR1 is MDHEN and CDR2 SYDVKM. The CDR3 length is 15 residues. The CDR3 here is CASSSPQGEAWPQHF. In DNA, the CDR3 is TGTGCCAGCAGTTCGCCACAGGGGGAGGCGTGGCCCCAGCATTTT.

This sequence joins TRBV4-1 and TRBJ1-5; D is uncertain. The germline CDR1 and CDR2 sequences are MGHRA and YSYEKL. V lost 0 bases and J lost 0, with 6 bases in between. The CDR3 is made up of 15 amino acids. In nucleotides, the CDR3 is TGCGCCAGCAGCCAAGACCCGGTTAGCAATCAGCCCCAGCATTTT. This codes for CASSQDPVSNQPQHF.

The CDR3 sequence is CATSIDRGRVETQYF. The CDR3 DNA follows: TGTGCCACCAGCATTGACAGGGGGCGAGTTGAGACCCAGTACTTC. The chain recombines TRBV15 with TRBJ2-5; 10 bases match TRBD1. Germline-derived CDR1 and CDR2 are LNHNV and YYDKDF (reference sequence). V lost 4 bases and J lost 5; bases outside the gene matches: 7. The CDR3 is 15 residues long.

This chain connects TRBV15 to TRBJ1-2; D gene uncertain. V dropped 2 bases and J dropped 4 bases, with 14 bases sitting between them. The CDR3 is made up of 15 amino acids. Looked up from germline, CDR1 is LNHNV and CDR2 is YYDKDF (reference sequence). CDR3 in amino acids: CATSRYGREGYGYTF. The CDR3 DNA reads TGTGCCACCAGCAGATATGGCCGAGAGGGCTATGGCTACACCTTC.

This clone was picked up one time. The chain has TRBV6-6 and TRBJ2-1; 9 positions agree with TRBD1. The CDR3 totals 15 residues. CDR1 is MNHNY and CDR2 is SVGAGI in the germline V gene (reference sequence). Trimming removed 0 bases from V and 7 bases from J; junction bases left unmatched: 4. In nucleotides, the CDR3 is TGTGCCAGCAGTTACTCGGAGACAGGGGGGAATGAGCAGTTCTTC. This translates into CASSYSETGGNEQFF.

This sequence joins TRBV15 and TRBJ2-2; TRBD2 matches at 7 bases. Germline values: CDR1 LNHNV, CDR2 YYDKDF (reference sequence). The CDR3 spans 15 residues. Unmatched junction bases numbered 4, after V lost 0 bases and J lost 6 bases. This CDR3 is CATSRDRGRAGELFF. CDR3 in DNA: TGTGCCACCAGCAGAGATCGGGGGAGGGCCGGGGAGCTGTTTTTT.

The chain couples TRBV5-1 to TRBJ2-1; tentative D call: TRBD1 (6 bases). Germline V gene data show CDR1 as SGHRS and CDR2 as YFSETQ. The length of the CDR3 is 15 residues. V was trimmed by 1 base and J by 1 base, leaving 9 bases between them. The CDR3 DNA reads TGCGCCAGCAGCTTGAGGGGGACGTCCTACAATGAGCAGTTCTTC. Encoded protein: CASSLRGTSYNEQFF. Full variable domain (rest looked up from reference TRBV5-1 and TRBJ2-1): KAGVTQTPRYLIKTRGQQVTLSCSPISGHRSVSWYQQTPGQGLQFLFEYFSETQRNKGNFPGRFSGRQFSNSRSEMNVSTLELGDSALYLCASSLRGTSYNEQFFGPGTRLTVL.

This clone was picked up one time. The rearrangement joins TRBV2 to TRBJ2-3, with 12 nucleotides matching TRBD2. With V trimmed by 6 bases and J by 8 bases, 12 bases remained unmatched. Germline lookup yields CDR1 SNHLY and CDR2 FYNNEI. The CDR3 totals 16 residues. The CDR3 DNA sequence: TGTGCCAGCAGGGGGACTAGCGGGTCCCGGGCCGTTACGCAGTATTTT. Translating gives CASRGTSGSRAVTQYF.

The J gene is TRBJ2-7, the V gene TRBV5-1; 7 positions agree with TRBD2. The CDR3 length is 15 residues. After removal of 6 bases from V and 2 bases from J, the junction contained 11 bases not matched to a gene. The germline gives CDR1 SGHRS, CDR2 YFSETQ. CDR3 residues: CASNRGAAGAYEQYF. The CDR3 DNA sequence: TGCGCCAGCAATCGTGGGGCGGCGGGGGCCTACGAGCAGTACTTC.

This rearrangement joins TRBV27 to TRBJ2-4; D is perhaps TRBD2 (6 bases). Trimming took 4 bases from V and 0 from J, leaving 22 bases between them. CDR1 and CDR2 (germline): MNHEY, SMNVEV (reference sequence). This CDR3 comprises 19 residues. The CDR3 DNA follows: TGTGCCAGCAGTTGTGAGGGGAGGCACGAGTTCGAAGCCAAAAACATTCAGTACTTC. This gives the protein CASSCEGRHEFEAKNIQYF.

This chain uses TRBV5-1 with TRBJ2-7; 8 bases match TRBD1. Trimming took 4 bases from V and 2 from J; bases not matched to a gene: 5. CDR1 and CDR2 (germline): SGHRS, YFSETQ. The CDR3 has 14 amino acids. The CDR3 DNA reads TGCGCCAGCAGCCTCGGACAGGGAGCCTACGAGCAGTACTTC. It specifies CASSLGQGAYEQYF.

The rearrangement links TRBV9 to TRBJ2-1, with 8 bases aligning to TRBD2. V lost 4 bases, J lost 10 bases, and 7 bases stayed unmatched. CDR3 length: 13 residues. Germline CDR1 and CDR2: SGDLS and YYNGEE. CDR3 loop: CASSPGGLEEQFF. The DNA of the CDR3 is TGTGCCAGCAGCCCCGGGGGACTAGAGGAGCAGTTCTTC.

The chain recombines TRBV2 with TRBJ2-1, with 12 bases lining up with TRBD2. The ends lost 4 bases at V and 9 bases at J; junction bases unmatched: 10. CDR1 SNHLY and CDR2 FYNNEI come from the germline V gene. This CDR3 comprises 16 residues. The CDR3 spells CASSAPRLAGVSEQFF. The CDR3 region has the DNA TGTGCCAGCAGTGCCCCAAGACTAGCGGGAGTTAGTGAGCAGTTCTTC.